The 31 T cell receptor beta chains reported below all come from one sample, sequenced in a study of identical twins. MiXCR was run by TCRdb on the 5' RACE reads, yielding one entry per CDR3 protein. Altogether roughly 1,500,000 distinct CDR3 sequences are present, less than 40% being singletons, with the ten largest covering about 0.27%. The sample was cord blood. These receptors came from a newborn girl in good health.

The chain couples TRBV3-1 to TRBJ2-3; D is uncertain. The germline gives CDR1 LGHDT, CDR2 YNNKEL (reference sequence). CDR3 length: 15 amino acids. With 0 bases removed from V and 5 bases from J, the gap between germline ends came to 12 bases. The CDR3 sequence is CASSQDAQLGDTQYF. The CDR3 coding sequence is TGTGCCAGCAGCCAAGATGCCCAGTTAGGAGATACGCAGTATTTT.

This clonotype was recorded a few times. The chain is built from TRBV27 and TRBJ2-5; TRBD1 matches 9 bases. The CDR3 extends over 17 amino acids. The germline V gene encodes CDR1 MNHEY and CDR2 SMNVEV (reference sequence). V dropped 4 bases and J dropped 0; count of bases not matched to a gene: 9. As DNA, the CDR3 is TGTGCCAGCAGTTCCAGACAGGGGGGGACCTACCAAGAGACCCAGTACTTC. Its protein product is CASSSRQGGTYQETQYF.

Many counts were recorded for this clonotype. This chain joins TRBV6-5 and TRBJ2-1; D possibly corresponds to TRBD2 (5 bases). TRBJ2-7 matches the DNA end more closely, so the J call is doubtful. The CDR3 is made up of 14 amino acids. The germline gives CDR1 MNHEY, CDR2 SVGAGI. CDR3 sequence: CASSYGSSYNEQYF. The CDR3 DNA is TGTGCCAGCAGTTACGGGAGCTCCTACAATGAGCAGTACTTC.

This clonotype showed up just a few times. The rearrangement joins TRBV7-9 to TRBJ2-7, with D maybe TRBD2 (6 bases). The CDR3 has 13 amino acids. CDR1 and CDR2 from the germline V gene are SEHNR and FQNEAQ (reference sequence). Trimming removed 2 bases at V and 7 bases at J, with 12 bases between. The CDR3 protein is CASSLLGAGEQYF. DNA of the CDR3: TGTGCCAGCAGCTTACTTGGGGCGGGAGAGCAGTACTTC.

This clonotype was detected once. The rearrangement joins TRBV3-1 to TRBJ1-2, with D possibly matching TRBD1 (5 bases). The CDR3 sequence is 12 residues long. The V and J ends lost 1 base and 7 bases respectively, with 7 bases between them. Germline V gives CDR1 LGHDT, CDR2 YNNKEL (reference sequence). The DNA for the CDR3 is TGTGCCAGCAGCCAAGGACAGCCTGGCTACACCTTC. Translated: CASSQGQPGYTF. Full variable domain (missing parts from reference TRBV3-1 and TRBJ1-2): DTAVSQTPKYLVTQMGNDKSIKCEQNLGHDTMYWYKQDSKKFLKIMFSYNNKELIINETVPNRFSPKSPDKAHLNLHINSLELGDSAVYFCASSQGQPGYTFGSGTRLTVV.

This rearrangement joins TRBV10-3 to TRBJ1-2; 9 nucleotides align to TRBD1. The ends lost 3 bases at V and 7 bases at J; junction bases unmatched: 3. CDR3 length: 13 amino acids. Per germline, CDR1 ENHRY and CDR2 SYGVKD. The CDR3 region has the DNA TGTGCCATCAGTGAACCGGACAGGGGTGGCTACACCTTC. Amino acid sequence: CAISEPDRGGYTF.

This clonotype was counted only a few times. The rearrangement joins TRBV27 to TRBJ1-2, with TRBD1 matching 8 bases. J lost 4 bases, V lost 3 bases, and 4 bases had no gene match. CDR1 MNHEY and CDR2 SMNVEV come from the germline V gene (reference sequence). This CDR3 has 14 residues. CDR3 DNA sequence: TGTGCCAGCAGTTTTACCGACAGGGGCTATGGCTACACCTTC. The encoded protein is CASSFTDRGYGYTF.

Comments on this clonotype: Since a much larger clone is just one base distant, this may be a read error. This sequence joins TRBV10-3 and TRBJ1-6; D gene unclear. The CDR3 consists of 12 residues. The V gene's germline CDR1 is ENHRY and CDR2 SYGVKD. CDR3 sequence reads: CATSDGNSPLHF. The DNA for the CDR3 is TGTGCCACCAGTGACGGGAATTCACCCCTCCACTTT.

The V call is TRBV4-2, the J call TRBJ2-3, with a weak D call TRBD2 (7 bases). CDR1 and CDR2 from the germline V gene are LGHNA and YNFKEQ. The CDR3 is made up of 16 amino acids. The V end lost 1 base, the J end lost 5 bases, and 16 bases lay between the germline ends. This CDR3 reads CASSQGNGGRQDTQYF. In DNA, the CDR3 is TGTGCCAGCAGCCAAGGTAACGGGGGGCGGCAAGATACGCAGTATTTT.

The V and J genes are TRBV28 and TRBJ2-7; 7 nucleotides agree with TRBD1. CDR1 and CDR2 (germline): MDHEN, SYDVKM. This CDR3 spans 14 amino acids. The V gene end was trimmed by 6 bases and the J gene end by 4 bases; junction bases not matched to a gene: 9. The CDR3 reads CASSYDRVLYEQYF. The CDR3 nucleotides are TGTGCCAGCAGCTACGACAGGGTATTGTACGAGCAGTACTTC.

The table lists this clonotype with a few counts. This chain connects TRBV2 to TRBJ2-2; D is unclear. The CDR3 is 11 residues long. In germline, CDR1 is SNHLY, CDR2 FYNNEI. Trimming cost V 3 bases and J 6 bases, with 2 bases left between them. CDR3 sequence (DNA): TGTGCCAGCAGTGATGCCGGGGAGCTGTTTTTT. It codes for CASSDAGELFF.

This clonotype was seen a few times. The chain joins TRBV15 to TRBJ1-5; TRBD1 matches 7 bases. The germline V gene has CDR1 LNHNV and CDR2 YYDKDF (reference sequence). With V trimmed by 0 bases and J by 0 bases, 5 bases remained unmatched. This CDR3 has 17 residues. The CDR3, as DNA: TGTGCCACCAGCAGAGATCGACAGGGTTATAGCAATCAGCCCCAGCATTTT. Its translation is CATSRDRQGYSNQPQHF.

The chain carries TRBV3-1 and TRBJ1-2; TRBD1 is a possible D gene (5 bases). V lost 0 bases and J lost 7, with 12 bases in between. CDR3 size: 14 residues. Germline CDR1 LGHDT, CDR2 YNNKEL (reference sequence). The CDR3 bases are TGTGCCAGCAGCCAAGAGGGGGAATTAGGTGGCTACACCTTC. Translating it yields CASSQEGELGGYTF.

The chain couples TRBV5-6 to TRBJ2-5, with D perhaps TRBD2 (5 bases). Trimming took off 0 bases at V and 11 bases at J, with 23 bases between the two ends. CDR3 length: 16 amino acids. The germline gives CDR1 SGHDT, CDR2 YYEEEE. For the CDR3, the DNA is TGTGCCAGCAGCTTGGGGTCCGGGCTAGCCCGCAATGAGCAGTACTTC. Protein sequence: CASSLGSGLARNEQYF.

In this sample, this clonotype turned up a few times. The CDR3 nucleotides are TGTGCCAGCAGCGTAGTACCGGGGGCGCGATATACGCAGTATTTT. As protein: CASSVVPGARYTQYF. The chain carries TRBV9 and TRBJ2-3; D could derive from TRBD1 or TRBD2 (6 bases each). The CDR3 runs 15 residues. Germline assignment: CDR1 SGDLS and CDR2 YYNGEE. Trimming stripped 0 bases from V and 7 bases from J, with 15 bases between.

This clonotype is a singleton in its sample. This sequence joins TRBV19 and TRBJ2-3; TRBD1 agrees at 8 bases. This CDR3 region has 13 residues. CDR1 LNHDA and CDR2 SQIVND come from the germline V gene (reference sequence). Germline trimming cut 9 bases from V and 3 bases from J; bases unmatched to any gene: 5. For the CDR3, the DNA is TGTGCCAGCAAGCAGGGGGCTACAGATACGCAGTATTTT. It specifies CASKQGATDTQYF.

The table lists this clonotype with a few counts. The CDR3 sequence is CASSLSPGIADTQYF. DNA of the CDR3: TGTGCCAGCAGCTTAAGCCCGGGGATCGCAGATACGCAGTATTTT. The gene calls are TRBV7-8 and TRBJ2-3, with D possibly matching TRBD2 (5 bases). Trimming pared 2 bases from V and 4 bases from J, leaving 13 bases between. Germline assignment: CDR1 SGHVS and CDR2 FQNEAQ. The CDR3 contains 15 residues.

The rearrangement uses TRBV5-1 and TRBJ1-1; D remains ambiguous. Germline V lookup: CDR1 SGHRS, CDR2 YFSETQ. V lost 3 bases and J lost 1, with 7 bases in between. The CDR3 length is 13 residues. CDR3 loop: CASSSLENTEAFF. CDR3 coding DNA: TGCGCCAGCAGCTCACTGGAGAACACTGAAGCTTTCTTT.

J is TRBJ2-1 and V is TRBV10-3; TRBD1 agrees at 9 bases. Per the germline V gene, CDR1 is ENHRY and CDR2 is SYGVKD. V shed 8 bases and J 2 bases; nucleotides not matched to a gene: 7. This CDR3 spans 15 amino acids. CDR3 sequence reads: CAIRTGQGPYNEQFF. The CDR3, as DNA: TGTGCCATCCGGACGGGACAGGGACCCTACAATGAGCAGTTCTTC.

This clonotype was observed a few times. This rearrangement joins TRBV4-2 to TRBJ2-7; no firm D call. This CDR3 is 14 amino acids long. The V end lost 0 bases, the J end lost 3 bases, and 9 bases lay between the germline ends. Germline CDR1 reads LGHNA; CDR2 reads YNFKEQ. The CDR3 spells CASSQDPTVYEQYF. The CDR3 DNA reads as TGTGCCAGCAGCCAAGATCCCACAGTCTACGAGCAGTACTTC.

As to this clonotype: A junction end diverges from the germline sequence, so it may reflect a read error. The V gene is TRBV28, the J gene TRBJ2-3; D uncertain. CDR1 is MDHEN, CDR2 SYDVKM, per germline. This CDR3 spans 15 amino acids. The DNA of the CDR3 is TGTGCCAGCACTTTAGGGTACCTCTACACAGATACGCAGTATTTT. Its translation is CASTLGYLYTDTQYF. Based on the CDR3 plus reference TRBV28 and TRBJ2-3, the full variable domain is DVKVTQSSRYLVKRTGEKVFLECVQDMDHENMFWYRQDPGLGLRLIYFSYDVKMKEKGDIPEGYSVSREKKERFSLILESASTNQTSMYLCASTLGYLYTDTQYFGPGTRLTVL.

This clonotype was detected only a few times. This sequence joins TRBV6-2 or TRBV6-3 and TRBJ1-6; D might be TRBD1 (6 bases). Trimming pared 4 bases from V and 10 bases from J, leaving 11 bases between. From germline, CDR1 is MNHEY and CDR2 SVGEGT. The CDR3 length is 13 residues. Here the CDR3 DNA reads TGTGCCAGCAGTTCGACAGGTTCCTCACCCCTCCACTTT. It yields the protein CASSSTGSSPLHF.

The chain recombines TRBV28 with TRBJ2-7; 9 nucleotides agree with TRBD2. V was pared by 4 bases and J by 1 base, with 5 bases of the junction left unmatched. The CDR3 has 15 residues. Germline CDR1 is MDHEN and CDR2 is SYDVKM. DNA for the CDR3: TGTGCCAGCAGTTCTGCGGGAGGGTCTTCCTACGAGCAGTACTTC. Its protein is CASSSAGGSSYEQYF.

The chain links TRBV4-1 to TRBJ1-1; D is ambiguous. Per germline, CDR1 MGHRA and CDR2 YSYEKL. Between the trimmed V and J ends, which lost 0 bases and 0 bases, there was a span of 14 bases. The CDR3 spans 17 residues. The CDR3 sequence is CASSQDRKGRMNTEAFF. Here the CDR3 DNA reads TGCGCCAGCAGCCAAGATAGGAAAGGACGGATGAACACTGAAGCTTTCTTT.

The rearrangement links TRBV12-3 or TRBV12-4 to TRBJ2-1; D gene uncertain. V lost 1 base to trimming and J lost 2 bases, with 15 bases between them. The CDR3 is 17 residues long. The CDR3 protein is CASSLDSASGPYNEQFF. In DNA, the CDR3 is TGTGCCAGCAGTTTAGATTCGGCTAGTGGCCCCTACAATGAGCAGTTCTTC.

This clonotype has only a few counts. The rearrangement uses TRBV13 and TRBJ1-2, with TRBD1 matching 7 bases. This CDR3 comprises 16 residues. V shed 1 base, J shed 3 bases, and the junction held 8 bases outside the gene matches. The germline V gene encodes CDR1 PRHDT and CDR2 FYEKMQ (reference sequence). The chain's CDR3 is CASSLVRRGRYYGYTF. In DNA form, the CDR3 reads TGTGCCAGCAGCTTAGTCAGGAGGGGGCGATACTATGGCTACACCTTC.

The chain links TRBV4-2 to TRBJ1-2, with no clear D. The CDR3 consists of 16 residues. Per germline, CDR1 LGHNA and CDR2 YNFKEQ. V was shortened by 1 base and J by 0 bases, with 12 bases between the two germline ends. The DNA for the CDR3 is TGTGCCAGCAGCCAAGTAGGCGGATACCCTAACTATGGCTACACCTTC. Encoded protein: CASSQVGGYPNYGYTF.

This clonotype has more than one count but fewer than ten. The V call is TRBV12-3 or TRBV12-4, the J call TRBJ2-3, with 9 bases aligning to TRBD2. V was pared by 5 bases and J by 5 bases, with 11 bases of the junction left unmatched. The CDR3 is made up of 16 amino acids. CDR3 amino acids: CASSPGVAGVVDTQYF. The CDR3 DNA reads as TGTGCCAGCAGTCCCGGGGTAGCGGGAGTGGTAGATACGCAGTATTTT.

The chain carries TRBV6-6 and TRBJ2-1, with 11 bases aligning to TRBD2. The CDR3 is 16 amino acids. Germline-derived CDR1 and CDR2 are MNHNY and SVGAGI (reference sequence). Unmatched junction bases numbered 4, after V lost 2 bases and J lost 4 bases. In nucleotides, the CDR3 is TGTGCCAGCAGTTACCGACTAGCGGGGAGATACAATGAGCAGTTCTTC. It is translated as CASSYRLAGRYNEQFF.

This clonotype appeared many times. The V and J genes are TRBV5-1 and TRBJ2-3; D may be TRBD1 (5 bases). Germline-derived CDR1 and CDR2 are SGHRS and YFSETQ. Trimming stripped 6 bases from V and 3 bases from J, with 8 bases between. CDR3 length: 12 amino acids. In nucleotides, the CDR3 is TGCGCCAGCATTGGGGCGACAGATACGCAGTATTTT. This gives the protein CASIGATDTQYF.

The chain uses TRBV24-1 and TRBJ1-1, with D unclear. This CDR3 is built from 12 residues. The germline V gene encodes CDR1 KGHDR and CDR2 SFDVKD. Deletions cut 1 base from V and 8 bases from J, with 7 bases between. The CDR3 bases are TGTGCCACCAGTGATTTCCGCAACGAAGCTTTCTTT. This codes for CATSDFRNEAFF.